One T cell receptor (beta chain) is described in this entry. Antigen unknown. Time point given: cycle 4 day 1 (C4D1), after about 6 weeks of nivolumab. Each of the patients experienced relapse following autologous stem cell transplantation, and their brentuximab vedotin exposure differed. The data were taken from a study of PD-1 blockade in classical Hodgkin lymphoma. General study findings and limits: Still unresolved is the cause of the repertoire differences, which may be disease activity or prior therapy. Newly diagnosed patients had baseline TCR diversity that was reportedly lower than that of healthy donors. Complete responders' diversity at baseline resembled that of newly diagnosed patients.

Germline CDR1 is SGHNT and CDR2 is YENEEA. The CDR3 length is 15 residues. V was pared by 4 bases and J by 6 bases, with 6 bases of the junction left unmatched. Profiling relied on immunoSEQ multiplex PCR, and the TCRdb table lists in-frame clones only, not all of them. The sample has some 93,000 clones, about three quarters seen once; the top ten hold just under 9.5%. The clonotype comes from a human donor with classical Hodgkin lymphoma. Sequenced here: peripheral blood mononuclear cells (PBMCs), sampled before the fourth cycle of nivolumab. The rearrangement joins TRBV11-3 to TRBJ2-2, with 9 bases aligning to TRBD2. CDR3 sequence: CASSSGLAGSGELFF. The CDR3 DNA follows: TGTGCCAGCAGCTCGGGGCTAGCGGGGTCCGGGGAGCTGTTTTTT. Filled out from reference TRBV11-3 and TRBJ2-2, the complete variable domain reads EAGVVQSPRYKIIEKKQPVAFWCNPISGHNTLYWYLQNLGQGPELLIRYENEEAVDDSQLPKDRFSAERLKGVDSTLKIQPAELGDSAVYLCASSSGLAGSGELFFGEGSRLTVL.